This TCR beta chain was recovered during a study of OX40 agonist ivuxolimab in advanced cancers. At the level of the study: Ivuxolimab is a fully human IgG2 antibody that activates OX40 (CD134). Previous treatment with anti-PD-1, anti-PD-L1 or anti-CTLA-4 therapy was allowed; 35% to 50% had received some.

Findings and limits, study-wide: Relative to CD4+, CD8+ T cells held more expanded clones on average. Low normalized T-cell clonal expansion was additionally recorded for some nonresponders.

This CDR3 has 14 residues. CDR1 and CDR2 (germline): SGHRS, YFSETQ. V lost 4 bases, J lost 5 bases, and 5 bases stayed unmatched. Turning to this clone: Its specificity is unknown.

Assay used: immunoSEQ multiplex PCR; TCRdb lists only in-frame clones, some missing. The data contain approximately 81,000 clones, roughly nine tenths of them singletons. The TCR originated in an adult with an advanced solid tumor such as melanoma, head and neck, liver or kidney cancer. The sample consisted of CD4+ or CD8+ T cells sorted from blood, taken in a trial of the OX40 agonist ivuxolimab. The chain combines TRBV5-1 with TRBJ2-1; TRBD1 matches at 8 bases. The CDR3 DNA sequence: TGCGCCAGCAGCACGGACAGGGCAGACAATGAGCAGTTCTTC. Protein sequence: CASSTDRADNEQFF. Together with reference TRBV5-1 and TRBJ2-1, the CDR3 gives the full variable domain: KAGVTQTPRYLIKTRGQQVTLSCSPISGHRSVSWYQQTPGQGLQFLFEYFSETQRNKGNFPGRFSGRQFSNSRSEMNVSTLELGDSALYLCASSTDRADNEQFFGPGTRLTVL.